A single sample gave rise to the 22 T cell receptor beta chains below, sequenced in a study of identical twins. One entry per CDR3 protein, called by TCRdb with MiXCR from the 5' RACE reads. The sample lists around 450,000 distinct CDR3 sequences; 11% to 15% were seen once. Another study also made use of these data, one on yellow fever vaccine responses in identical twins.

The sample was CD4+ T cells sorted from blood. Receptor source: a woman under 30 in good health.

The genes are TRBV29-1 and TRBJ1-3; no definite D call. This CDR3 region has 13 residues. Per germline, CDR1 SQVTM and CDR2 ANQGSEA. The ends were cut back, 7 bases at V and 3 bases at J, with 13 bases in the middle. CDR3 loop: CSGSSPGGNTIYF. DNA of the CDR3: TGCAGCGGCTCGTCCCCTGGTGGAAACACCATATATTTT.

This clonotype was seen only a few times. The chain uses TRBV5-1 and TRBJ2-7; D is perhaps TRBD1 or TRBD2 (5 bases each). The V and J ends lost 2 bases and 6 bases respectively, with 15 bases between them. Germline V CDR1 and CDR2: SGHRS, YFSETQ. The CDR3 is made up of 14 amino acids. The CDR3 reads CASSLIGTSPEQYF. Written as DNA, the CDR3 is TGCGCCAGCAGCTTAATTGGGACCTCCCCCGAGCAGTACTTC.

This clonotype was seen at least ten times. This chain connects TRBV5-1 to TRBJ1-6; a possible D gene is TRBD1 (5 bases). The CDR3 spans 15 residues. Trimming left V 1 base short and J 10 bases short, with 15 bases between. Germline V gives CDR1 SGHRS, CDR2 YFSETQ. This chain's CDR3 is CASSLTGGDGSPLHF. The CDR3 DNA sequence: TGCGCCAGCAGCTTGACGGGGGGAGATGGATCACCCCTCCACTTT.

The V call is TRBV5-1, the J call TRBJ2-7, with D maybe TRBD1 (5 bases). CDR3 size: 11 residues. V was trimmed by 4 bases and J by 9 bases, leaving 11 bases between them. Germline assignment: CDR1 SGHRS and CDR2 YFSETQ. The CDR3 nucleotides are TGCGCCAGCAGCGTGGGGCTCCTGCAGTACTTC. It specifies CASSVGLLQYF.

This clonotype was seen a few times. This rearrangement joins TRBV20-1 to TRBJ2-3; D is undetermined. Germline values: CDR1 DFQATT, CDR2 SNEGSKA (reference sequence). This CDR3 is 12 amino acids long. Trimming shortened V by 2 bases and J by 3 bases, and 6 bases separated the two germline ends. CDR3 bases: TGCAGTGCTAGATGGGGTACAGATACGCAGTATTTT. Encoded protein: CSARWGTDTQYF.

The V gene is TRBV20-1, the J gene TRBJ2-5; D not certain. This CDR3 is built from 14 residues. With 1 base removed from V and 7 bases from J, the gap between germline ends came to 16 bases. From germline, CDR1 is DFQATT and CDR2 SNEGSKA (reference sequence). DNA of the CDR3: TGCAGTGCTAGAGGTCTGGCTGTTGTGGGGACCCAGTACTTC. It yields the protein CSARGLAVVGTQYF.

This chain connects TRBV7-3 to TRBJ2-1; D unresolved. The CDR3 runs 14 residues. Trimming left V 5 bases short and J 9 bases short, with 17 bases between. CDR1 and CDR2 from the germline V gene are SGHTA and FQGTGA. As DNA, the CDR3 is TGTGCCAGCAGCCCTCGGACCCTGATGGGTGAGCAGTTCTTC. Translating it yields CASSPRTLMGEQFF.

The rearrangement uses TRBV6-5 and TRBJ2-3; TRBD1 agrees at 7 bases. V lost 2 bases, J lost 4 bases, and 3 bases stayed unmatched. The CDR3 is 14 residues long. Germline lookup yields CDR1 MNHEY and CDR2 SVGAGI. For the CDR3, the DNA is TGTGCCAGCAGTTACCGACAGGGATCAGATACGCAGTATTTT. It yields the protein CASSYRQGSDTQYF.

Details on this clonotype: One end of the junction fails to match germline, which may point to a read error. CDR3 DNA: TGCGCCAGCAGCCGGAATTCGGACAATAACTCACCCCTCCACTTT. It specifies CASSRNSDNNSPLHF. The chain has TRBV5-1 and TRBJ1-6, with D possibly being TRBD1 (5 bases). The germline V gene encodes CDR1 SGHRS and CDR2 YFSETQ. This CDR3 has 15 residues.

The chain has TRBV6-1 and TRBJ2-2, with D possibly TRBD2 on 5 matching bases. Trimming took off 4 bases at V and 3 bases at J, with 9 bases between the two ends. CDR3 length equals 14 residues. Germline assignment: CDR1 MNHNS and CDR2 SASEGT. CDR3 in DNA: TGTGCCAGCAGTGTTGAGGGATACACCGGGGAGCTGTTTTTT. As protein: CASSVEGYTGELFF.

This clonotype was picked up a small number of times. Written as DNA, the CDR3 is TGCAGTGCTAGAGTCCTAGCGGCCTCCTACAATGAGCAGTTCTTC. This translates into CSARVLAASYNEQFF. The chain carries TRBV20-1 and TRBJ2-1; TRBD2 agrees at 7 bases. The CDR3 contains 15 residues. Trimming cost V 1 base and J 0 bases; bases outside gene matches: 3. Germline lookup yields CDR1 DFQATT and CDR2 SNEGSKA (reference sequence).

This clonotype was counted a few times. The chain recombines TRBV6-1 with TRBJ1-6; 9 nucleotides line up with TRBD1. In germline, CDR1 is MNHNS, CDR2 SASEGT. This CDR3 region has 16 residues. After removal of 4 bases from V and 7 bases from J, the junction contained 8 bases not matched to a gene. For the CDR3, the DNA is TGTGCCAGCAGTGCCGAGACCGGGACAGGGAATTCACCCCTCCACTTT. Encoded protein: CASSAETGTGNSPLHF.

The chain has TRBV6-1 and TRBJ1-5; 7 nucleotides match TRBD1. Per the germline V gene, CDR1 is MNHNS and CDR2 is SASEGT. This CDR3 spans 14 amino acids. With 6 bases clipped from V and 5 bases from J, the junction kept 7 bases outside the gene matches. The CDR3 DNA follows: TGTGCCAGCAGCCCGGGGACAGCGTATCAGCCCCAGCATTTT. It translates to CASSPGTAYQPQHF.

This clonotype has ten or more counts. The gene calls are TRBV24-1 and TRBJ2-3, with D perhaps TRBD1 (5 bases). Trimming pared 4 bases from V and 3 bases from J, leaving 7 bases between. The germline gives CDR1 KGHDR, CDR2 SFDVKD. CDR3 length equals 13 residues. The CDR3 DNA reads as TGTGCCACCAGTGACAGGGCTACAGATACGCAGTATTTT. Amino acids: CATSDRATDTQYF.

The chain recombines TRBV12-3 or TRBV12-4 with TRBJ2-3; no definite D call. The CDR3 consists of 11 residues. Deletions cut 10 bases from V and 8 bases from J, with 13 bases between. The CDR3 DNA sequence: TGTGCCATCGGACGGCAAACTACGCAGTATTTT. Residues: CAIGRQTTQYF.

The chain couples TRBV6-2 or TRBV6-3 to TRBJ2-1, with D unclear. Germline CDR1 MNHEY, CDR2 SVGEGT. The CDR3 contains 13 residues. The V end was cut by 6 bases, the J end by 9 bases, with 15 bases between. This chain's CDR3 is CASSLGPRSEQFF. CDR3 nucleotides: TGTGCCAGCAGCTTAGGGCCACGGTCTGAGCAGTTCTTC.

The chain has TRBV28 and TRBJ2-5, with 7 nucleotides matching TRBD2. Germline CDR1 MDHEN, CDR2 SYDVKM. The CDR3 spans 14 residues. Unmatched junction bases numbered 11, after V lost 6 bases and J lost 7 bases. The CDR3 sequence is CASSRSRREGTQYF. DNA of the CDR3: TGTGCCAGCAGCCGATCCCGCAGGGAGGGGACCCAGTACTTC.

The CDR3 protein is CASSSITSGIEETQYF. CDR3 nucleotides: TGTGCCAGCAGCTCAATTACTAGCGGGATTGAAGAGACCCAGTACTTC. This chain uses TRBV6-2 or TRBV6-3 with TRBJ2-5; the match to TRBD2 covers 10 bases. The CDR3 consists of 16 residues. Germline assignment: CDR1 MNHEY and CDR2 SVGEGT. Losses at the gene ends were 6 bases for V and 3 bases for J; bases not matched to a gene: 10.

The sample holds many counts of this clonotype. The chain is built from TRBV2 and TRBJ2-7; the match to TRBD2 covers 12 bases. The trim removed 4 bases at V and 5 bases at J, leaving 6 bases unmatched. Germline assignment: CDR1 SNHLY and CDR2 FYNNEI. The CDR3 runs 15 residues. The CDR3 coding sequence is TGTGCCAGCAGTGGTGGACTAGCGGGAAATCACGAGCAGTACTTC. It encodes CASSGGLAGNHEQYF.

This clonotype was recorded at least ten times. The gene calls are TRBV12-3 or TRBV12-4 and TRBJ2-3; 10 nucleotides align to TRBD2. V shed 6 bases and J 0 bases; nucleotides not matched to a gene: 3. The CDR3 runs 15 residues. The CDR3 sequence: CASRSSGGSTDTQYF. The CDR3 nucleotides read TGTGCCAGCAGATCTAGCGGGGGTAGCACAGATACGCAGTATTTT.

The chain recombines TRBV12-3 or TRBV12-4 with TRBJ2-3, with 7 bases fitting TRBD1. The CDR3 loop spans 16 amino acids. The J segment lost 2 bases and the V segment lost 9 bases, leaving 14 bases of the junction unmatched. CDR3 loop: CASAIQGRKVTDTQYF. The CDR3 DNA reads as TGTGCCAGTGCGATACAGGGGAGAAAGGTCACAGATACGCAGTATTTT.

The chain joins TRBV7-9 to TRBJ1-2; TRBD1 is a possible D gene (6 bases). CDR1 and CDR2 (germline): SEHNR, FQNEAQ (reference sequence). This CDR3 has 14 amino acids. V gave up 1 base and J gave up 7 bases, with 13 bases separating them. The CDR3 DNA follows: TGTGCCAGCAGCTTAGGACAGGACGTAGGTGGCTACACCTTC. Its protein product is CASSLGQDVGGYTF.